This passage covers 19 T cell receptor beta chains from one sample sequenced in a study of control samples from healthy donors and cancer patients (dated by TCRdb to 2020 to 2021). The library was prepared using the immunoSEQ multiplex PCR assay. Entries here come from immuneACCESS through TCRdb and include only in-frame sequences with V and J called. Some clones fail to appear in such tables; in the studies checked, an unresolved V gene covers under half of the shortfall, and the cause of the remainder is unknown. For this sample the table gives about 75,000 clones, of which 94% were detected only once. Of the sample, 6.2% falls within the top ten clones. Input material: blood. These receptor sequences come from a woman in her thirties or forties in good health.

Written as DNA, the CDR3 is TGTGCCAGCAGTTACTCGGGAGGTGAAAACACTGAAGCTTTCTTT. This sequence encodes CASSYSGGENTEAFF. The chain combines TRBV6-5 with TRBJ1-1; D not certain. V was pared by 0 bases and J by 2 bases, with 10 bases between. In germline, CDR1 is MNHEY, CDR2 SVGAGI. CDR3 size: 15 residues.

The genes are TRBV10-3 and TRBJ2-7; 7 bases fit TRBD1. The germline V gene encodes CDR1 ENHRY and CDR2 SYGVKD. The CDR3 is made up of 15 amino acids. Trimming cost V 5 bases and J 2 bases; bases outside gene matches: 9. This chain's CDR3 is CAISRQTGTPYEQYF. CDR3 in DNA: TGTGCCATCAGTCGACAGACAGGGACCCCCTACGAGCAGTACTTC.

DNA of the CDR3: TGTGCCAGCAGCCAAGCCTACAGGGGAGACAGGAACACTGAAGCTTTCTTT. As protein: CASSQAYRGDRNTEAFF. The gene calls are TRBV4-2 and TRBJ1-1, with 7 nucleotides matching TRBD1. This CDR3 is 17 amino acids long. After removal of 1 base from V and 1 base from J, the junction contained 9 bases not matched to a gene. Germline assignment: CDR1 LGHNA and CDR2 YNFKEQ.

The V call is TRBV5-4, the J call TRBJ2-3, with a weak D call TRBD2 (6 bases). The CDR3 is made up of 14 amino acids. Trimming cost V 5 bases and J 9 bases, with 19 bases left between them. Germline-derived CDR1 and CDR2 are SGHNT and YYREEE (reference sequence). In nucleotides, the CDR3 is TGTGCCAGCAGAACCGGGACTGACCGGGGCACGCAGTATTTT. It yields the protein CASRTGTDRGTQYF.

The chain recombines TRBV2 with TRBJ2-2; 8 nucleotides agree with TRBD1. This CDR3 region has 13 residues. The trim removed 5 bases at V and 5 bases at J, leaving 1 base unmatched. Germline CDR1 reads SNHLY; CDR2 reads FYNNEI. CDR3 nucleotide sequence: TGTGCCAGCAGTTACAGGGGGACCGGGGAGCTGTTTTTT. This sequence encodes CASSYRGTGELFF.

The V and J genes are TRBV4-3 and TRBJ1-2, with D possibly TRBD1 on 5 matching bases. The CDR3 totals 16 residues. Germline values: CDR1 LGHNA, CDR2 YSLEER. V gave up 0 bases and J gave up 8 bases, with 19 bases separating them. This chain's CDR3 is CASSQETRGPAGGYTF. The CDR3 bases are TGCGCCAGCAGCCAAGAAACCCGGGGCCCTGCGGGCGGCTACACCTTC.

Points on this clone: The same CDR3 arises from other DNA sequences in this sample as well. The chain is built from TRBV5-1 and TRBJ1-1; the D gene is possibly TRBD1 (6 bases). V lost 4 bases, J lost 1 base, and 17 bases lay in between. The CDR3 totals 16 residues. CDR1 is SGHRS and CDR2 is YFSETQ in the germline V gene. The CDR3 nucleotides are TGCGCCAGCAGCCTCCGGGGAGGGGGGGGGAACACTGAAGCTTTCTTT. It is translated as CASSLRGGGGNTEAFF.

This clone was observed a single time. The chain recombines TRBV25-1 with TRBJ1-2; 12 nucleotides align to TRBD1. The CDR3 spans 15 residues. Germline CDR1 is MGHDK and CDR2 is SYGVNS. The ends lost 3 bases at V and 4 bases at J; junction bases unmatched: 3. The DNA for the CDR3 is TGTGCCAGCAGTGAGGGGACAGGGGGCTCCTATGGCTACACCTTC. Translated: CASSEGTGGSYGYTF.

The rearrangement joins TRBV6-2 or TRBV6-3 to TRBJ1-5, with D possibly being TRBD1 (6 bases). Deletions cut 4 bases from V and 3 bases from J, with 13 bases between. The CDR3 sequence is 15 residues long. CDR1 and CDR2 from the germline V gene are MNHEY and SVGEGT. The DNA for the CDR3 is TGTGCCAGCAGTTCCCCACCGGGACACAATCAGCCCCAGCATTTT. Translated, it gives CASSSPPGHNQPQHF.

In its sample, this clone was seen once. The rearrangement uses TRBV10-3 and TRBJ1-2; D perhaps matches TRBD1 (5 bases). Germline values: CDR1 ENHRY, CDR2 SYGVKD. CDR3 length: 11 residues. V lost 8 bases and J lost 8, with 12 bases in between. The CDR3 is CAIYLRDGYTF. The CDR3 nucleotides are TGTGCCATCTACCTAAGGGACGGCTACACCTTC.

The chain is built from TRBV7-6 and TRBJ2-3; 12 bases align to TRBD2. The CDR3 is 16 residues long. Germline CDR1 and CDR2: SGHVS and FNYEAQ. V shed 3 bases and J 5 bases; nucleotides not matched to a gene: 6. CDR3 nucleotide sequence: TGTGCCAGCAGCTTGGATCTAGCGGGGGGGCGAGATACGCAGTATTTT. Protein: CASSLDLAGGRDTQYF. Supplemented by reference TRBV7-6 and TRBJ2-3, the full variable domain reads GAGVSQSPRYKVTKRGQDVALRCDPISGHVSLYWYRQALGQGPEFLTYFNYEAQQDKSGLPNDRFSAERPEGSISTLTIQRTEQRDSAMYRCASSLDLAGGRDTQYFGPGTRLTVL.

The CDR3 nucleotides read TGTGCCAGTAGTCTCACCGGGGGGGGGACCCACGAGCAGTACTTC. Residues: CASSLTGGGTHEQYF. This sequence joins TRBV19 and TRBJ2-7, with 8 bases matching TRBD2. With V trimmed by 5 bases and J by 5 bases, 11 bases remained unmatched. The CDR3 has 15 amino acids. Germline V lookup: CDR1 LNHDA, CDR2 SQIVND (reference sequence). Together with reference TRBV19 and TRBJ2-7, the CDR3 gives the full variable domain: DGGITQSPKYLFRKEGQNVTLSCEQNLNHDAMYWYRQDPGQGLRLIYYSQIVNDFQKGDIAEGYSVSREKKESFPLTVTSAQKNPTAFYLCASSLTGGGTHEQYFGPGTRLTVT.

This chain links TRBV24-1 with TRBJ2-1, with D uncertain. The CDR3 consists of 11 residues. The V gene lost 6 bases and the J gene lost 6 bases, with 5 bases spanning the gap. The V gene's germline CDR1 is KGHDR and CDR2 SFDVKD. Written as DNA, the CDR3 is TGTGCCACCAGTTTATTCAATGAGCAGTTCTTC. The encoded protein is CATSLFNEQFF.

The sample holds one count of this clone. V usage is TRBV28 and J usage is TRBJ2-1; 11 bases map to TRBD2. The CDR3 totals 17 residues. Germline V gives CDR1 MDHEN, CDR2 SYDVKM. Germline trimming cut 5 bases from V and 1 base from J; bases unmatched to any gene: 7. This chain's CDR3 is CASSPAGTSGSYNEQFF. Written as DNA, the CDR3 is TGTGCCAGCAGTCCGGCCGGGACTAGCGGATCCTACAATGAGCAGTTCTTC.

This sequence joins TRBV7-2 and TRBJ2-7; TRBD1 matches at 9 bases. Looked up from germline, CDR1 is SGHTA and CDR2 is FQGNSA. The CDR3 is made up of 15 amino acids. V shed 5 bases, J shed 2 bases, and the junction held 7 bases outside the gene matches. The CDR3 sequence is CASSPGTGIPYEQYF. The CDR3 DNA follows: TGTGCCAGCAGCCCCGGGACAGGGATTCCCTACGAGCAGTACTTC.

V and J are TRBV7-9 and TRBJ2-1, with 7 bases aligning to TRBD2. Germline V gene lookup returns CDR1 SEHNR and CDR2 FQNEAQ (reference sequence). The ends lost 7 bases at V and 5 bases at J; junction bases unmatched: 8. This CDR3 comprises 14 residues. The DNA of the CDR3 is TGTGCCAGCAATTCCGGGGGGTCCCACAATGAGCAGTTCTTC. Translating it yields CASNSGGSHNEQFF. Combining the CDR3 with reference TRBV7-9 and TRBJ2-1 gives the whole variable domain DTGVSQNPRHKITKRGQNVTFRCDPISEHNRLYWYRQTLGQGPEFLTYFQNEAQLEKSRLLSDRFSAERPKGSFSTLEIQRTEQGDSAMYLCASNSGGSHNEQFFGPGTRLTVL.

This clone was observed a few times. This rearrangement joins TRBV2 to TRBJ1-1, with a possible D match to TRBD1 (6 bases). Trimming took 3 bases from V and 7 from J, leaving 12 bases between them. The CDR3 spans 13 residues. Germline CDR1 reads SNHLY; CDR2 reads FYNNEI. The DNA of the CDR3 is TGTGCCAGCAGTGACAGGGGCATTGATGAAGCTTTCTTT. Protein: CASSDRGIDEAFF. The full variable domain, completed using reference TRBV2 and TRBJ1-1, is EPEVTQTPSHQVTQMGQEVILRCVPISNHLYFYWYRQILGQKVEFLVSFYNNEISEKSEIFDDQFSVERPDGSNFTLKIRSTKLEDSAMYFCASSDRGIDEAFFGQGTRLTVV.

The J gene is TRBJ1-2, the V gene TRBV6-1; 10 bases fit TRBD1. With 0 bases clipped from V and 5 bases from J, the junction kept 6 bases outside the gene matches. Germline V CDR1 and CDR2: MNHNS, SASEGT. The CDR3 contains 16 residues. CDR3 sequence (DNA): TGTGCCAGCAGTGAAGCACCCGACAGGGGGCCTTATGGCTACACCTTC. This gives the protein CASSEAPDRGPYGYTF.

This clone appeared a single time. The chain is built from TRBV6-4 and TRBJ1-1; tentatively, D is TRBD1 (5 bases). Trimming pared 0 bases from V and 5 bases from J, leaving 13 bases between. The CDR3 spans 15 residues. Germline V gives CDR1 MRHNA, CDR2 SNTAGT. CDR3 region: CASSDSSSGGTEAFF. In nucleotides, the CDR3 is TGTGCCAGCAGTGACTCGAGCAGCGGGGGGACTGAAGCTTTCTTT.